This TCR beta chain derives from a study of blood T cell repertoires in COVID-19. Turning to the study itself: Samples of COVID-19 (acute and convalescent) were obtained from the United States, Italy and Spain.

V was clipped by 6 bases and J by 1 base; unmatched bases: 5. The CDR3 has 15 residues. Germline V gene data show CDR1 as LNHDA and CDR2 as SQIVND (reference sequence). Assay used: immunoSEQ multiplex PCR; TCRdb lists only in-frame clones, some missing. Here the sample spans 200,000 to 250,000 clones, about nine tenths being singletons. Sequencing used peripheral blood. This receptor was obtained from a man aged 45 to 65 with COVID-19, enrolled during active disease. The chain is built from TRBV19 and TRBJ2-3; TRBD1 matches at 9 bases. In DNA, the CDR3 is TGTGCCAGTAGCCCTCGGACAGGGGGCACAGATACGCAGTATTTT. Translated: CASSPRTGGTDTQYF.